This entry features one TCR beta chain sequence. This sample stems from a study of CD8+CD57+ T cells in acquired aplastic anemia. Genomic DNA templated the TCR beta VDJ and CDR3 profiling. MiXCR was run by TCRdb on the reads, yielding one entry per CDR3 protein. The table shows about 160,000 distinct CDR3 sequences, with 40% to 50% occurring only once. Germline CDR1 reads SGHRS; CDR2 reads YFSETQ. CDR3 length: 16 residues. Trimming shortened V by 0 bases and J by 4 bases, and 16 bases separated the two germline ends. Individuals selected for sequencing had exhibited CD8+CD57+ cell expansion on flow cytometry.

The specimen was sorted CD4+, CD8+, or CD8+CD57+ T cells (not recorded which) from PBMCs. The chain couples TRBV5-1 to TRBJ1-1, with D unclear. The receptor was isolated from a human donor with aplastic anemia. CDR3 in DNA: TGCGCCAGCAGCTTGGCTGCTAACGAGGGCACCACTGAAGCTTTCTTT. As protein: CASSLAANEGTTEAFF.